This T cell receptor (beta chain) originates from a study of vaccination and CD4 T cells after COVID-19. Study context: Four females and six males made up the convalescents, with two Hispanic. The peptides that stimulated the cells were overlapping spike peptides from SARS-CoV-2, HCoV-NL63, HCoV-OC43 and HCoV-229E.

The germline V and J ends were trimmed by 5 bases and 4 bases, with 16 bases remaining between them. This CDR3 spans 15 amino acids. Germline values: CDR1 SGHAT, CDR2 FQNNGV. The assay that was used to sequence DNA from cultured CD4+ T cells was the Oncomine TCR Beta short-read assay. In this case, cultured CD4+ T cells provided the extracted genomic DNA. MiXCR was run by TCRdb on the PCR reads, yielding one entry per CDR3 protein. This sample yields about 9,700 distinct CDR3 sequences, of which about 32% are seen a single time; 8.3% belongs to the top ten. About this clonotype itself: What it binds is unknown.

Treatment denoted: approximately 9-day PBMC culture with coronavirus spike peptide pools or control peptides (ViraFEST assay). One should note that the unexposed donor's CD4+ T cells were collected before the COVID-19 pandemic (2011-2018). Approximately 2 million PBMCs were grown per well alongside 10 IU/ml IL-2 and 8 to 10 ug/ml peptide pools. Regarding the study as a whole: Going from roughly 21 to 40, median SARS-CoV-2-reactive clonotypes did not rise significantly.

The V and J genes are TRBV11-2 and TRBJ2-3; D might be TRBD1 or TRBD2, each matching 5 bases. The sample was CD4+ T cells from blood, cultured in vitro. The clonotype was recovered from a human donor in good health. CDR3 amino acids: CASSRPGQGADTQYF. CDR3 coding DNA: TGTGCCAGCAGCCGCCCGGGGCAGGGAGCAGATACGCAGTATTTT.